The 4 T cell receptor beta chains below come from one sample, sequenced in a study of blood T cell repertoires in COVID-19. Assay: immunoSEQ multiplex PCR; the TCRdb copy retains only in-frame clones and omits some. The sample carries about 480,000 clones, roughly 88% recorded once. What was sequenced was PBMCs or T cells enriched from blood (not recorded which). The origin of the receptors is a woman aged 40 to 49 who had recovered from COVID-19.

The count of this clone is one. CDR3 sequence: CASSFTSGSPSSYEQYF. For the CDR3, the DNA is TGTGCCAGCAGTTTTACTAGCGGGAGCCCAAGCTCCTACGAGCAGTACTTC. The genes are TRBV2 and TRBJ2-7, with 11 bases lining up with TRBD2. Germline trimming cut 5 bases from V and 0 bases from J; bases unmatched to any gene: 9. Per germline, CDR1 SNHLY and CDR2 FYNNEI. The CDR3 spans 17 residues.

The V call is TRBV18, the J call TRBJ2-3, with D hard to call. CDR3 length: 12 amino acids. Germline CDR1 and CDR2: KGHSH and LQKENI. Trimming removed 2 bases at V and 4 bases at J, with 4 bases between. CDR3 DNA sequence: TGTGCCAGCTCACCATACTCAGATACGCAGTATTTT. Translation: CASSPYSDTQYF.

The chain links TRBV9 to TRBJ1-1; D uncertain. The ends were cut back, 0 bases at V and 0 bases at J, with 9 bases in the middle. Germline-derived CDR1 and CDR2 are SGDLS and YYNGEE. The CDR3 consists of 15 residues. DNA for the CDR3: TGTGCCAGCAGCGTAGGGCAAAACATGAACACTGAAGCTTTCTTT. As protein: CASSVGQNMNTEAFF.

In nucleotides, the CDR3 is TGTGCCAGCAGAGTGGACAGGGGGCAGAAGGACTATGGCTACACCTTC. Its translation: CASRVDRGQKDYGYTF. V usage is TRBV5-4 and J usage is TRBJ1-2, with TRBD1 matching 11 bases. The CDR3 has 16 residues. Germline values: CDR1 SGHNT, CDR2 YYREEE (reference sequence). J lost 3 bases, V lost 5 bases, and 9 bases had no gene match.